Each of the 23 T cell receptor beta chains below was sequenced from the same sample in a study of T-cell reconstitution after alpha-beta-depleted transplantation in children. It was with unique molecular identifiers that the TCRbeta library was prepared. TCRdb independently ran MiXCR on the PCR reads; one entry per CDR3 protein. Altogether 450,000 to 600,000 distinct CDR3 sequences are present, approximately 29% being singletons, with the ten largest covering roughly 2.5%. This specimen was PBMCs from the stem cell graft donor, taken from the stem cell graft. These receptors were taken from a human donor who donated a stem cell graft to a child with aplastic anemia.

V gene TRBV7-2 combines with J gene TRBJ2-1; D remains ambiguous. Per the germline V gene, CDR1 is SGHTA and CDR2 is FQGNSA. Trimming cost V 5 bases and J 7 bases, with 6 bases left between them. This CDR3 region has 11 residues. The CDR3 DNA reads TGTGCCAGCAGCCCGATTAATGAGCAGTTCTTC. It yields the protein CASSPINEQFF.

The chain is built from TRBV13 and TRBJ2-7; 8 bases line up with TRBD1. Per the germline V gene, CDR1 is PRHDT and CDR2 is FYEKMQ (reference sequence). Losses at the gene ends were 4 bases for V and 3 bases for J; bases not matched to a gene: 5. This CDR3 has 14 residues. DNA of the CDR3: TGTGCCAGCAGCTCCCGCAGGGGGCACTACGAGCAGTACTTC. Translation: CASSSRRGHYEQYF.

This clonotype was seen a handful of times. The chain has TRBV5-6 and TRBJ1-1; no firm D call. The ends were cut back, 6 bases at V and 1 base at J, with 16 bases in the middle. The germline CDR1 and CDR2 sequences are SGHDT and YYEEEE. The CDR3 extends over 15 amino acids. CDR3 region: CASTVGQRANTEAFF. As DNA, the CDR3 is TGTGCCAGCACCGTAGGGCAGCGAGCGAACACTGAAGCTTTCTTT.

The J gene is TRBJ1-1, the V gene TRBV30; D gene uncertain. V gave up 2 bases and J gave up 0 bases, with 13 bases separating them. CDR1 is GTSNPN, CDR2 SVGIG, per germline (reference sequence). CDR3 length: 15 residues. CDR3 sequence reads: CAWSNPQLMNTEAFF. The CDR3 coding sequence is TGTGCCTGGAGTAACCCGCAACTGATGAACACTGAAGCTTTCTTT.

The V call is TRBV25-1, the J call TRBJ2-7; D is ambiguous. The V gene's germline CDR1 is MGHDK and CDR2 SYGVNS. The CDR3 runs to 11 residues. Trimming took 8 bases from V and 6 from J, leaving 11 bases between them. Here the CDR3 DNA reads TGTGCCAGCGCCTGGTCGGGCGAGCAGTACTTC. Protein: CASAWSGEQYF.

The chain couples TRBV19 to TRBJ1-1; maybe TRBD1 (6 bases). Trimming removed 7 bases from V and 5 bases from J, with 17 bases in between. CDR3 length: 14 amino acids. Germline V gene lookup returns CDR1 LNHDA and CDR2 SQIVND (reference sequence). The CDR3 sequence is CASTIAGVRTEAFF. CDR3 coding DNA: TGTGCCAGTACCATTGCAGGGGTTAGGACTGAAGCTTTCTTT. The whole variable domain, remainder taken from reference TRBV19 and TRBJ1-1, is DGGITQSPKYLFRKEGQNVTLSCEQNLNHDAMYWYRQDPGQGLRLIYYSQIVNDFQKGDIAEGYSVSREKKESFPLTVTSAQKNPTAFYLCASTIAGVRTEAFFGQGTRLTVV.

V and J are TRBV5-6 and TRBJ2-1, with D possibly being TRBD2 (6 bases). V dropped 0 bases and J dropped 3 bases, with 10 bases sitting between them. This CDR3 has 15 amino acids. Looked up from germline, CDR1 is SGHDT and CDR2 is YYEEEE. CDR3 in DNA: TGTGCCAGCAGCTTGGGTGGCGGGATCTACAATGAGCAGTTCTTC. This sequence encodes CASSLGGGIYNEQFF. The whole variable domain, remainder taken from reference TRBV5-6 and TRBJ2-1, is DAGVTQSPTHLIKTRGQQVTLRCSPKSGHDTVSWYQQALGQGPQFIFQYYEEEERQRGNFPDRFSGHQFPNYSSELNVNALLLGDSALYLCASSLGGGIYNEQFFGPGTRLTVL.

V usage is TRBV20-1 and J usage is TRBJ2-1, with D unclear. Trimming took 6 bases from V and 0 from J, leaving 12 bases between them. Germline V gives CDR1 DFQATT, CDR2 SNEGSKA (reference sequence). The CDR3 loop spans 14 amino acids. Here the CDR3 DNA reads TGCAGTGCCCCCGACACGAGCTCCTACAATGAGCAGTTCTTC. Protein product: CSAPDTSSYNEQFF.

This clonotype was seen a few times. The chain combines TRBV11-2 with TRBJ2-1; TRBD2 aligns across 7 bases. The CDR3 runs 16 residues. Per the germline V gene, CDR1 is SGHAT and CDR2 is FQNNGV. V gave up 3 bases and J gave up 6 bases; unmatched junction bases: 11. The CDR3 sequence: CASSLTGTTYFNEQFF. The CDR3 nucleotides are TGTGCCAGCAGCTTGACCGGGACTACCTACTTCAATGAGCAGTTCTTC.

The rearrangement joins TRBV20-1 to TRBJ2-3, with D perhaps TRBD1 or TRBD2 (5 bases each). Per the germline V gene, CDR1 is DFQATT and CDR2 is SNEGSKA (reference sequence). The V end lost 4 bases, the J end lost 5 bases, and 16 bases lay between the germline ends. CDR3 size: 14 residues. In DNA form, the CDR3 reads TGCAGTGCTAAGGACGCCAGGGCGGGAGATACGCAGTATTTT. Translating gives CSAKDARAGDTQYF.

The CDR3 region is CASSLTLSARNEQFF. The CDR3 bases are TGTGCCAGCAGCTTAACCCTTAGCGCTCGGAATGAGCAGTTCTTC. This chain uses TRBV7-2 with TRBJ2-1; tentative D call: TRBD2 (5 bases). With 2 bases removed from V and 7 bases from J, the gap between germline ends came to 15 bases. There are 15 residues in the CDR3. CDR1 is SGHTA, CDR2 FQGNSA, per germline.

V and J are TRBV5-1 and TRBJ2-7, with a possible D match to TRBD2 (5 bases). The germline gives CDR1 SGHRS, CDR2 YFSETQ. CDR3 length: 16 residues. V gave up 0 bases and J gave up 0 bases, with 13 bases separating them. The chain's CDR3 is CASSLGTGKLSYEQYF. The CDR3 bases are TGCGCCAGCAGCTTGGGGACGGGGAAGCTCTCCTACGAGCAGTACTTC.

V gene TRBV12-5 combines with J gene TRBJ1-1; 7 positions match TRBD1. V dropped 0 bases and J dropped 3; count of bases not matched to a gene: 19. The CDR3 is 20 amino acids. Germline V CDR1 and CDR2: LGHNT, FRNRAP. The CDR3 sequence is CASGLVKSQGSAGADTEAFF. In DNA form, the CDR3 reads TGTGCTAGTGGTTTGGTAAAGTCACAGGGGTCCGCCGGGGCGGACACTGAAGCTTTCTTT. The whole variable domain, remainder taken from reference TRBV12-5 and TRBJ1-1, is DARVTQTPRHKVTEMGQEVTMRCQPILGHNTVFWYRQTMMQGLELLAYFRNRAPLDDSGMPKDRFSAEMPDATLATLKIQPSEPRDSAVYFCASGLVKSQGSAGADTEAFFGQGTRLTVV.

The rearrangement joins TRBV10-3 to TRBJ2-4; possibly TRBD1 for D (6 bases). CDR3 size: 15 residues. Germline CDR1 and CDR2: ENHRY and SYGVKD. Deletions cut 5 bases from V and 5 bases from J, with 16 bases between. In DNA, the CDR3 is TGTGCCATCAGTATCCGTGGGCCAGGGGAAAACATTCAGTACTTC. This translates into CAISIRGPGENIQYF.

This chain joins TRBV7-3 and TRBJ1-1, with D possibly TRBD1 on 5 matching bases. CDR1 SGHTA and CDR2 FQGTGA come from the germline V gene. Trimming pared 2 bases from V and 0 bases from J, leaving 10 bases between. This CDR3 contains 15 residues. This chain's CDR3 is CASSLGRGMNTEAFF. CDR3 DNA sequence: TGTGCCAGCAGCTTAGGGAGGGGAATGAACACTGAAGCTTTCTTT.

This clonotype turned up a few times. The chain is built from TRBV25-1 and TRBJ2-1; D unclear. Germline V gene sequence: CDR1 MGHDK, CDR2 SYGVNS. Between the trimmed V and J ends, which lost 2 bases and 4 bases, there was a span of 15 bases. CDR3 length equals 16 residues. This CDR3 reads CASSERLWDKYNEQFF. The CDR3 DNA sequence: TGTGCCAGCAGTGAAAGGTTGTGGGATAAGTACAATGAGCAGTTCTTC.

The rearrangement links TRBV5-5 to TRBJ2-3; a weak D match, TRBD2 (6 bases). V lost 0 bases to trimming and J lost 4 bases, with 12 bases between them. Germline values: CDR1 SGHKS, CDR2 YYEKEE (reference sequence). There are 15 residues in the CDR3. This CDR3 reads CASSLAGSAPDTQYF. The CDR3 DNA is TGTGCCAGCAGCTTGGCCGGGAGTGCCCCAGATACGCAGTATTTT.

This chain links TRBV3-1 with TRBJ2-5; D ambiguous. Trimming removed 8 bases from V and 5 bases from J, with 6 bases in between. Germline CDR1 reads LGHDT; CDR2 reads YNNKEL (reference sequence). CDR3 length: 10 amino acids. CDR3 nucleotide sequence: TGTGCCAGCGAGGAGGAGACCCAGTACTTC. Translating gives CASEEETQYF.

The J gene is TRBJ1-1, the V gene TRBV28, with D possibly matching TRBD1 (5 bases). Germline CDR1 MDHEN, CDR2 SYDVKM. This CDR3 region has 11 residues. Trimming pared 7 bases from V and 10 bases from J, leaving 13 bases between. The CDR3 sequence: CASTEVGRAFF. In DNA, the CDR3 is TGTGCCAGCACCGAGGTGGGGCGAGCTTTCTTT.

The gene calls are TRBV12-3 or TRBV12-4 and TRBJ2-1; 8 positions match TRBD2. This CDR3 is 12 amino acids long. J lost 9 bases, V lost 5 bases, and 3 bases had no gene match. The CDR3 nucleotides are TGTGCCAGCAGTATAAGCGGGAGTGAGCAGTTCTTC. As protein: CASSISGSEQFF.

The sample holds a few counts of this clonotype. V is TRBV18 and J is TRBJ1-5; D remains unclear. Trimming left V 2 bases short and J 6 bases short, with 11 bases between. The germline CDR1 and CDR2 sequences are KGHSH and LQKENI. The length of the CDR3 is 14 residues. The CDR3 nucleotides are TGTGCCAGCTCACCAAGGCAGGCAAGTCAGCCCCAGCATTTT. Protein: CASSPRQASQPQHF.

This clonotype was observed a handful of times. CDR3 coding DNA: TGTGCCAGCAGCCACGACGCAGATACGCAGTATTTT. It is translated as CASSHDADTQYF. The chain joins TRBV5-5 to TRBJ2-3; D gene unclear. CDR3 length: 12 residues. V lost 4 bases, J lost 4 bases, and 7 bases lay in between. Germline lookup yields CDR1 SGHKS and CDR2 YYEKEE (reference sequence).

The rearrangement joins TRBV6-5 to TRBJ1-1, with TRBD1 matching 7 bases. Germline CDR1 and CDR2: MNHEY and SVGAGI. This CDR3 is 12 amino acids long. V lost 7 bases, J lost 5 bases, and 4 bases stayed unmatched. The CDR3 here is CASTQGGTEAFF. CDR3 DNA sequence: TGTGCCAGCACCCAGGGGGGGACTGAAGCTTTCTTT.